Given below is one T cell receptor beta chain in context. Authors' processing steps: Scientists estimated how many nucleated cells there were by amplifying reference gene primers. The assay was immunoSEQ multiplex PCR, and TCRdb's table has in-frame clones only and misses some. V and J calls and clone size are those listed in that table; D and trimming were worked out from the DNA. The profile covers about 300,000 clones, with around 90% appearing a single time and more than 2% taken by the ten largest. This CDR3 has 15 residues. Germline V gene sequence: CDR1 MNHEY, CDR2 SVGAGI. V lost 6 bases and J lost 3; bases outside the gene matches: 8. The data are from a study of blood T cell repertoires in COVID-19. Study-wide context: The origin of the acute and convalescent COVID-19 samples was the United States, Italy and Spain. Sample material is recorded as cDNA or gDNA derived from T cells, B-cell-depleted T cells, or PBMCs.

This receptor was identified in a man aged 18 to 30 with active or convalescent COVID-19. Sequencing was carried out using peripheral blood. The chain uses TRBV6-5 and TRBJ1-5; 7 bases line up with TRBD1. CDR3 protein: CASSKDRAINQPQHF. For the CDR3, the DNA is TGTGCCAGCAGCAAAGACAGGGCCATCAATCAGCCCCAGCATTTT.